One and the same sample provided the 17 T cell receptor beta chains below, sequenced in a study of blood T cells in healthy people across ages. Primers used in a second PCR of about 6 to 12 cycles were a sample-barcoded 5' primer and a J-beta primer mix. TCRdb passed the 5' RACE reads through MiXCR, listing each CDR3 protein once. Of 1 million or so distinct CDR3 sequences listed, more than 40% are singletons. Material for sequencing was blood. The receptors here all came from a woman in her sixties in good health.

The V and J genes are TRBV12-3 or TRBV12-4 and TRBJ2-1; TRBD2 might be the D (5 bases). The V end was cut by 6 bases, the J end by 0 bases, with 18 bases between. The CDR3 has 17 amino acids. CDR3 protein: CASSTSLGPSSYNEQFF. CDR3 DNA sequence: TGTGCCAGCAGCACTAGTTTGGGCCCCTCCTCCTACAATGAGCAGTTCTTC.

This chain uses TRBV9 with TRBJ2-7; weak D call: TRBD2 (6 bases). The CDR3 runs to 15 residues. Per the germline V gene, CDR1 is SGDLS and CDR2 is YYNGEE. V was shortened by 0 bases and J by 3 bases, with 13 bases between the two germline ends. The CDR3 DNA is TGTGCCAGCAGCGTAGGCCCCGGGGGTTACTACGAGCAGTACTTC. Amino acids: CASSVGPGGYYEQYF.

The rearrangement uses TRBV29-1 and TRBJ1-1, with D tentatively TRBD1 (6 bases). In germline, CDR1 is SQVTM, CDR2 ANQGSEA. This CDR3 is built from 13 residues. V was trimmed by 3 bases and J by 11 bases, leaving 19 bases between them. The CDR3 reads CSVDLGGLTGAFF. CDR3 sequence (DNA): TGCAGCGTTGATCTGGGGGGCTTAACTGGGGCTTTCTTT.

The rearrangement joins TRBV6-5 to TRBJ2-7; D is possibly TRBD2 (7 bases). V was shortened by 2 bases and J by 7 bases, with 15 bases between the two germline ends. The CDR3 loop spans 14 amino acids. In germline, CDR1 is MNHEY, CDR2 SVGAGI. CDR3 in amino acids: CASSYGAGAMEQYF. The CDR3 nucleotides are TGTGCCAGCAGTTACGGGGCGGGGGCCATGGAGCAGTACTTC.

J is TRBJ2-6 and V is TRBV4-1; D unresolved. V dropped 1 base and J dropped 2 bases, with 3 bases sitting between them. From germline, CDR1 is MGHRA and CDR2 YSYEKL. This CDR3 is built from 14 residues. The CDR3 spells CASSQAPGANVLTF. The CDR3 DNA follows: TGCGCCAGCAGCCAAGCCCCTGGGGCCAACGTCCTGACTTTC.

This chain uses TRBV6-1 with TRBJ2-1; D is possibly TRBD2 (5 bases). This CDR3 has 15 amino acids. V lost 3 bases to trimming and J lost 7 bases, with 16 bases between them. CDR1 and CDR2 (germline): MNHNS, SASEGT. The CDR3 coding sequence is TGTGCCAGCAGTGACCGGTGGGGAGCTGAGAATGAGCAGTTCTTC. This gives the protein CASSDRWGAENEQFF.

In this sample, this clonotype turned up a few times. This CDR3 reads CASSGLSNEQYF. CDR3 DNA sequence: TGTGCCAGCAGTGGCCTTTCGAACGAGCAGTACTTC. The V call is TRBV25-1, the J call TRBJ2-7; D ambiguous. From germline, CDR1 is MGHDK and CDR2 SYGVNS. The CDR3 contains 12 residues. V was shortened by 4 bases and J by 5 bases, with 9 bases between the two germline ends.

The CDR3 sequence is CASSITIGYGYTF. Here the CDR3 DNA reads TGTGCCAGCAGCATAACCATAGGGTATGGCTACACCTTC. This chain links TRBV6-5 with TRBJ1-2, with no clear D. The V and J ends lost 6 bases and 5 bases respectively, with 13 bases between them. The CDR3 contains 13 residues. The germline V gene has CDR1 MNHEY and CDR2 SVGAGI.

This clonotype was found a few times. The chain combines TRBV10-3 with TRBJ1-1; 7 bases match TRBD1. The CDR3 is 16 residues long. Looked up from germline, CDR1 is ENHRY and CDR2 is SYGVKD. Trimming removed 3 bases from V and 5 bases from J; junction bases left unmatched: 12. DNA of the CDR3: TGTGCCATCAGTGACAGGGGGTCGGTAGGTAGGACTGAAGCTTTCTTT. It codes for CAISDRGSVGRTEAFF.

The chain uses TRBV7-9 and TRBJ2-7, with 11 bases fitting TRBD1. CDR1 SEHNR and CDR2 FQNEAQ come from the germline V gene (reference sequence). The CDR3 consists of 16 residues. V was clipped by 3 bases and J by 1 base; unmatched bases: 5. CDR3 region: CASSFWTGGESYEQYF. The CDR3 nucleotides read TGTGCCAGCAGCTTTTGGACAGGGGGCGAATCCTACGAGCAGTACTTC.

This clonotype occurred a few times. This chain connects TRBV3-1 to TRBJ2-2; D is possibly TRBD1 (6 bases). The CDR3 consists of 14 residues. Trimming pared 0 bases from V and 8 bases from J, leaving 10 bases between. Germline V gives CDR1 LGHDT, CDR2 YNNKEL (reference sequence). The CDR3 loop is CASSQDPRGGELFF. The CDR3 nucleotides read TGTGCCAGCAGCCAAGATCCCAGGGGAGGGGAGCTGTTTTTT.

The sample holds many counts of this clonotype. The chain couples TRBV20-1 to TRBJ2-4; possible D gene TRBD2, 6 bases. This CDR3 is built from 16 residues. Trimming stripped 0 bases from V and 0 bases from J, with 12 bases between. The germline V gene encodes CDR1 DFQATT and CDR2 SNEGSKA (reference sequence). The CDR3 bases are TGCAGTGCTAGAGATAGCGGAAACATAGCCAAAAACATTCAGTACTTC. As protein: CSARDSGNIAKNIQYF.

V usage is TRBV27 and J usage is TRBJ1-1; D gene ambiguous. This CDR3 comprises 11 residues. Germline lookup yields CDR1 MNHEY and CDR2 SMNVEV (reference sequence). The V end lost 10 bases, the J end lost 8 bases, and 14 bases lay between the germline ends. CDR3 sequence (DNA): TGTGCCACCTACGAAGGAGTGGAAGCTTTCTTT. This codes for CATYEGVEAFF.

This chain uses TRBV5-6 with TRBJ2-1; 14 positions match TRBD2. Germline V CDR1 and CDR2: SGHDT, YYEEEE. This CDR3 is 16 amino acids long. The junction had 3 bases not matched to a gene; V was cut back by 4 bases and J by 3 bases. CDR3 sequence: CASSDGTSGSYNEQFF. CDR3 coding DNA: TGTGCCAGCAGCGATGGGACTAGCGGGAGCTACAATGAGCAGTTCTTC.

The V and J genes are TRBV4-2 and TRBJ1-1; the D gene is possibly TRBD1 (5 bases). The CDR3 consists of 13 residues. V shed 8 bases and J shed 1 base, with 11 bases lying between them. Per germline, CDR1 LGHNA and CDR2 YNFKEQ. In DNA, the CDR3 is TGTGCCAGCGTGGGGCAGGAGAACACTGAAGCTTTCTTT. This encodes CASVGQENTEAFF.

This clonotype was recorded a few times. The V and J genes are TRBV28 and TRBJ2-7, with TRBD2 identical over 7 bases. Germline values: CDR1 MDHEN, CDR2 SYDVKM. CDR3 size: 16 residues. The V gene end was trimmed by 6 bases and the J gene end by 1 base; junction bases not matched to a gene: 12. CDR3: CASSYKTFGGSYEQYF. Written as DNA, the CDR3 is TGTGCCAGCAGCTACAAGACTTTCGGGGGGTCCTACGAGCAGTACTTC. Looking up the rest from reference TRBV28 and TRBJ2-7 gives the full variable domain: DVKVTQSSRYLVKRTGEKVFLECVQDMDHENMFWYRQDPGLGLRLIYFSYDVKMKEKGDIPEGYSVSREKKERFSLILESASTNQTSMYLCASSYKTFGGSYEQYFGPGTRLTVT.

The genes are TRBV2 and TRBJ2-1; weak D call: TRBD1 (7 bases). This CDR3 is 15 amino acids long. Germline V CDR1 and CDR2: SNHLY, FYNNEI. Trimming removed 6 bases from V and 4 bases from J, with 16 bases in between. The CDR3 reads CASRKGGQLYNEQFF. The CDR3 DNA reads TGTGCCAGCAGGAAGGGGGGACAGCTTTACAATGAGCAGTTCTTC.